Listed below are T cell receptor beta chains from one sample, sequenced in a study of shared clonotypes between healthy human individuals. Profiling relied on immunoSEQ multiplex PCR, and the TCRdb table lists in-frame clones only, not all of them. The sample carries a few million clones, approximately 92% recorded once. Sample: naive CD4+ T cells sorted from blood. The receptors originated from a man aged 18 to 29 in good health. Each CDR3 is given with its conserved first and last residue. D genes are given only for firm matches. A row's size may be missing; if present it is once, few, many or a size class.

NA	TRBV16	TRBJ2-7	NA	TGTGCCAGCAGCCAACAGGCCTGGTCCCCTGAGCAGTACTTC	CASSQQAWSPEQYF
NA	TRBV6-5	TRBJ2-7	TRBD2	TGTGCCAGCAGTCCGCAAGCGGGAGAGTCCTACGAGCAGTACTTC	CASSPQAGESYEQYF
NA	TRBV10-3	TRBJ2-1	NA	TGTGCCATCAGTACGGGAGCCGTCAATGAGCAGTTCTTC	CAISTGAVNEQFF
NA	TRBV5-4	TRBJ2-5	NA	TGTGCCAGCAGTGAGGTCCTCCAAGAGACCCAGTACTTC	CASSEVLQETQYF
once	TRBV6-5	TRBJ2-7	TRBD1	TGTGCCAGCAGTTACGGGACAGCGACCTACGAGCAGTACTTC	CASSYGTATYEQYF
NA	TRBV25-1	TRBJ2-1	TRBD1	TGTGCCAGCAGTGACCTCTCAACAGGGGATGAGCAGTTCTTC	CASSDLSTGDEQFF
once	TRBV5-4	TRBJ1-2	TRBD1	TGTGCCAGCAGCTTCGAAACAGGGGGAAAAAACTATGGCTACACCTTC	CASSFETGGKNYGYTF
once	TRBV30	TRBJ2-7	NA	TGTGCCTGTAGGACATCCTACGAGCAGTACTTC	CACRTSYEQYF
NA	TRBV9	TRBJ1-6	NA	TGTGCCAGCAGCGTACTAGAAAGTTCACCCCTCCACTTT	CASSVLESSPLHF
once	TRBV27	TRBJ2-3	NA	TGTGCCAGCCGAGTCGACTACCTCCCCGGAGATACGCAGTATTTT	CASRVDYLPGDTQYF
NA	TRBV19	TRBJ1-5	NA	TGTGCCAGTAGTATAGGGGCCGGAACCTTTAGCAATCAGCCCCAGCATTTT	CASSIGAGTFSNQPQHF
NA	TRBV5-6	TRBJ2-3	NA	TGTGCCAGCAGCTCGGGATTACCTGATACGCAGTATTTT	CASSSGLPDTQYF
NA	TRBV7-8	TRBJ2-7	NA	TGTGCCAGCAGCTGGCTGGGCCTGGTGTCGGGGGAGCAGTACTTC	CASSWLGLVSGEQYF
NA	TRBV28	TRBJ1-1	NA	TGTGCCGCTCCGGGGAGGGGGAACACTGAAGCTTTCTTT	CAAPGRGNTEAFF
NA	TRBV5-1	TRBJ1-2	NA	TGCGCCAGCAGCCGGAAGGGGGAGAGCGGCTACACCTTC	CASSRKGESGYTF
NA	TRBV2	TRBJ2-3	NA	TGTGCCAGCAGTGAAATCTGGCGGGACACAGATACGCAGTATTTT	CASSEIWRDTDTQYF